The table lists the clone carrying this T cell receptor (beta chain) with many counts. TCRdb re-analysed the 5' RACE reads in MiXCR, keeping a single row per CDR3 protein. The data show about 52,000 distinct CDR3 sequences, with 7.4% seen just once and less than 45% held by the top ten. Noted time point: blood at routine non-recurrence follow-up after resection. Unsorted tumor, nontumor lung tissue or cryopreserved PBMC supplied the whole RNA. This sample was taken from a study of spatial heterogeneity in lung cancer. As for the study in general: The donor population consisted of 72 patients with untreated, early-stage non-small cell lung cancer.

The CDR3 has 15 residues. V gave up 6 bases and J gave up 6 bases, with 18 bases separating them. Germline V gene lookup returns CDR1 MNHNS and CDR2 SASEGT. Sequencing used PBMCs, obtained at follow-up. The TCR was taken from a female donor with early-stage non-small cell lung cancer. The V call is TRBV6-1, the J call TRBJ1-5, with D uncertain. The DNA of the CDR3 is TGTGCCAGCAGCGTTCGTTCAAATCCCCCTCAGCCCCAGCATTTT. Translated, it gives CASSVRSNPPQPQHF.